The clone carrying this T cell receptor (beta chain) was picked up many times. TCRdb re-called the 5' RACE reads with MiXCR, one entry per CDR3 protein. This sample yields under 70,000 distinct CDR3 sequences, of which roughly 11% are seen a single time; 3.5% to 4% belongs to the top ten. This specimen belongs to a study of early T cells in non-severe SARS-CoV-2 infection. The CDR3 extends over 13 amino acids. V trimming: 7 bases; J trimming: 6 bases; junction bases outside the gene matches: 7. The sample was whole blood. The chain has TRBV12-3 or TRBV12-4 and TRBJ1-1, with TRBD1 identical over 8 bases. The sequence was obtained from an adult who was a healthcare worker with PCR-confirmed SARS-CoV-2 infection or an uninfected control (not recorded which). CDR3 coding DNA: TGTGCCAGCAAAGGACAGGGTTGGGCTGAAGCTTTCTTT. Translating gives CASKGQGWAEAFF.